Listed here are 8 T cell receptor beta chains from one sample, sequenced in a study of cytotoxic CD8 clonotypes in ibrutinib-treated CLL. The repertoire was sequenced with immunoSEQ multiplex PCR; TCRdb's copy has only in-frame clones and lacks some. Here the sample spans nearly 50,000 clones, roughly 57% being singletons. Material: PBMCs, obtained after 24 months of ibrutinib treatment. These receptors were taken from a human donor with chronic lymphocytic leukemia.

V gene TRBV6-1 combines with J gene TRBJ2-1; unclear D gene. This CDR3 spans 15 amino acids. V was pared by 6 bases and J by 0 bases, with 12 bases between. The germline V gene has CDR1 MNHNS and CDR2 SASEGT. CDR3 in DNA: TGTGCCAGCAGAACATCCCATGGCTCCTACAATGAGCAGTTCTTC. Encoded protein: CASRTSHGSYNEQFF.

This sequence joins TRBV4-2 and TRBJ2-7; 7 bases line up with TRBD2. Germline V gene lookup returns CDR1 LGHNA and CDR2 YNFKEQ. V gave up 0 bases and J gave up 1 base; unmatched junction bases: 6. This CDR3 region has 16 residues. CDR3 residues: CASSQDLGGVSYEQYF. In DNA, the CDR3 is TGTGCCAGCAGCCAAGATTTGGGGGGGGTTTCCTACGAGCAGTACTTC.

This clone occurred a few times. CDR3 region: CASSASGAYEQYF. DNA for the CDR3: TGTGCCAGCAGTGCTAGCGGGGCCTACGAGCAGTACTTC. The genes are TRBV6-1 and TRBJ2-7; 9 positions match TRBD2. The V and J ends lost 4 bases and 2 bases, in that order; junction bases with no gene match: 0. CDR1 MNHNS and CDR2 SASEGT come from the germline V gene. The CDR3 is 13 amino acids.

This chain joins TRBV6-5 and TRBJ1-1; no clear D gene. The V and J ends lost 6 bases and 1 base respectively, with 3 bases between them. The CDR3 totals 11 residues. The germline gives CDR1 MNHEY, CDR2 SVGAGI. The CDR3, as DNA: TGTGCCAGCAGACAGAACACTGAAGCTTTCTTT. Its protein product is CASRQNTEAFF.

The chain has TRBV6-1 and TRBJ2-5, with 7 bases aligning to TRBD1. Germline lookup yields CDR1 MNHNS and CDR2 SASEGT. This CDR3 comprises 14 residues. Trimming cost V 6 bases and J 9 bases; bases outside gene matches: 13. The CDR3 region has the DNA TGTGCCAGCAGACACCGGGACAGAGATTTGGCCCAGTACTTC. Protein sequence: CASRHRDRDLAQYF.

The chain carries TRBV5-1 and TRBJ2-4; D remains ambiguous. V dropped 2 bases and J dropped 2 bases, with 8 bases sitting between them. CDR1 is SGHRS, CDR2 YFSETQ, per germline. The CDR3 extends over 14 amino acids. The DNA for the CDR3 is TGCGCCAGCAGCTTCGACGGTACCAAAAACATTCAGTACTTC. Its translation: CASSFDGTKNIQYF.

The V call is TRBV6-1, the J call TRBJ2-1, with a possible D match to TRBD2 (5 bases). The V and J ends lost 4 bases and 3 bases respectively, with 13 bases between them. CDR3 size: 15 residues. From germline, CDR1 is MNHNS and CDR2 SASEGT. The CDR3 region has the DNA TGTGCCAGCAGTGCGGACCGGGGTATCTACAATGAGCAGTTCTTC. Its protein is CASSADRGIYNEQFF.

The chain combines TRBV7-2 with TRBJ1-4, with D tentatively TRBD1 (6 bases). V dropped 5 bases and J dropped 5 bases, with 18 bases sitting between them. This CDR3 comprises 16 residues. CDR1 is SGHTA and CDR2 is FQGNSA in the germline V gene. CDR3 bases: TGTGCCAGCAGCCTTAGGGGGATGGGCGGGAATGAAAAACTGTTTTTT. Translating gives CASSLRGMGGNEKLFF.